Listed here are 8 T cell receptor beta chains from one sample, sequenced in a study of OX40 agonist ivuxolimab in advanced cancers. Libraries were prepared by immunoSEQ multiplex PCR; TCRdb keeps only in-frame clonotypes and omits some of them. Seen here are around 140,000 clones, approximately 90% observed once, and the top ten hold roughly 0.99%. The sequencing here drew on CD4+ or CD8+ T cells sorted from blood, taken in a trial of the OX40 agonist ivuxolimab. All receptors derive from an adult with an advanced solid tumor such as melanoma, head and neck, liver or kidney cancer.

This chain links TRBV27 with TRBJ1-5; D remains ambiguous. Trimming took off 6 bases at V and 6 bases at J, with 15 bases between the two ends. The CDR3 extends over 14 amino acids. Per the germline V gene, CDR1 is MNHEY and CDR2 is SMNVEV (reference sequence). The DNA for the CDR3 is TGTGCCAGCAGCCCTGGAGGGTGGGGTCAGCCCCAGCATTTT. It codes for CASSPGGWGQPQHF.

The chain combines TRBV6-6 with TRBJ2-7; 8 positions agree with TRBD1. Germline trimming cut 5 bases from V and 1 base from J; bases unmatched to any gene: 4. This CDR3 is built from 14 residues. CDR1 is MNHNY and CDR2 is SVGAGI in the germline V gene (reference sequence). The CDR3: CASSRQGISYEQYF. CDR3 bases: TGTGCCAGCAGTAGACAGGGGATATCCTACGAGCAGTACTTC.

The chain joins TRBV7-8 to TRBJ1-3, with TRBD1 matching 7 bases. The trim removed 4 bases at V and 2 bases at J, leaving 2 bases unmatched. The CDR3 contains 14 residues. The V gene's germline CDR1 is SGHVS and CDR2 FQNEAQ. The CDR3 sequence is CASSSGTAGNTIYF. The CDR3 DNA is TGTGCCAGCAGCTCCGGGACAGCTGGAAACACCATATATTTT.

The chain uses TRBV5-8 and TRBJ1-4; D is unclear. Germline loops: CDR1 SGHTS, CDR2 YDEGEE. With 1 base removed from V and 8 bases from J, the gap between germline ends came to 15 bases. This CDR3 comprises 15 residues. The CDR3 protein is CASSLLGDRGEKLFF. In DNA, the CDR3 is TGTGCCAGCAGCTTGCTCGGGGATCGCGGGGAAAAACTGTTTTTT.

The rearrangement uses TRBV6-5 and TRBJ2-3; perhaps TRBD2 as D (6 bases). Trimming cost V 5 bases and J 0 bases, with 9 bases left between them. The CDR3 loop spans 14 amino acids. Germline lookup yields CDR1 MNHEY and CDR2 SVGAGI. CDR3 loop: CASSKTRSTDTQYF. CDR3 DNA sequence: TGTGCCAGCAGTAAGACTAGAAGCACAGATACGCAGTATTTT.

The chain combines TRBV29-1 with TRBJ2-1; D is possibly TRBD1 or TRBD2 (5 bases each). V gave up 2 bases and J gave up 8 bases, with 7 bases separating them. Germline V CDR1 and CDR2: SQVTM, ANQGSEA. The CDR3 has 11 residues. The CDR3 DNA reads as TGCAGCGTTGAATCGGGGCATGAGCAGTTCTTC. This gives the protein CSVESGHEQFF.

This chain connects TRBV28 to TRBJ1-1; tentative D call: TRBD1 (5 bases). The CDR3 is 15 residues long. Per germline, CDR1 MDHEN and CDR2 SYDVKM. Deletions cut 6 bases from V and 2 bases from J, with 16 bases between. The CDR3 DNA reads TGTGCCAGCAGCGTCGGGACTGCGGGTAACACTGAAGCTTTCTTT. Amino acid sequence: CASSVGTAGNTEAFF.

In this sample, this clone turned up once. This rearrangement joins TRBV18 to TRBJ2-1, with D perhaps TRBD1 or TRBD2 (5 bases each). CDR1 and CDR2 from the germline V gene are KGHSH and LQKENI. Trimming took off 0 bases at V and 10 bases at J, with 16 bases between the two ends. The CDR3 runs 15 residues. CDR3 in DNA: TGTGCCAGCTCACCACCGGGAGAGGGGTGGCGGGAGCAGTTCTTC. Protein: CASSPPGEGWREQFF.